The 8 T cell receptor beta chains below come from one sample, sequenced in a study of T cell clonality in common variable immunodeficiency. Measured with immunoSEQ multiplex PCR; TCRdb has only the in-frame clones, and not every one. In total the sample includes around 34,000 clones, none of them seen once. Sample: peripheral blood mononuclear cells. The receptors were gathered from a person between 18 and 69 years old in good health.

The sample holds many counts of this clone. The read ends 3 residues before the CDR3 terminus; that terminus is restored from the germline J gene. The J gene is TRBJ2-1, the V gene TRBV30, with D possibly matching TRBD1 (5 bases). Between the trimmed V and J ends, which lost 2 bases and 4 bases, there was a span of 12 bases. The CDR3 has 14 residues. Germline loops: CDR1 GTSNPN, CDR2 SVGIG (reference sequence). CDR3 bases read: TGTGCCTGGAGTAACCGACAGCATTACAATGAG. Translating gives CAWSNRQHYNE. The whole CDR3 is CAWSNRQHYNEQFF.

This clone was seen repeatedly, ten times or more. Incomplete CDR3 DNA: TGCGCCAGCAGCTTGGCCCCCGGTAGTAACACTGAA. The encoded protein is CASSLAPGSNTE. The full CDR3 reads CASSLAPGSNTEAFF. The rearrangement uses TRBV5-1 and TRBJ1-1; D not certain. The CDR3 goes on 3 residues after the read ends, and that part is filled in from the germline J gene. This CDR3 has 15 residues. Trimming took off 0 bases at V and 2 bases at J, with 11 bases between the two ends. CDR1 and CDR2 (germline): SGHRS, YFSETQ.

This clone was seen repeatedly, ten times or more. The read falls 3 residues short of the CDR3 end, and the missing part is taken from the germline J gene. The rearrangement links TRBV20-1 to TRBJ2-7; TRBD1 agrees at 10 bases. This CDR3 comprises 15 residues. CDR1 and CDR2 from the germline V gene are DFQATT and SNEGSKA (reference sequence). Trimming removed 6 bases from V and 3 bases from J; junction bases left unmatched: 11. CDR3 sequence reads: CSAINPGQGNYEQYF. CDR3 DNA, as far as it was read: TGCAGTGCCATCAACCCGGGACAGGGGAACTACGAG.

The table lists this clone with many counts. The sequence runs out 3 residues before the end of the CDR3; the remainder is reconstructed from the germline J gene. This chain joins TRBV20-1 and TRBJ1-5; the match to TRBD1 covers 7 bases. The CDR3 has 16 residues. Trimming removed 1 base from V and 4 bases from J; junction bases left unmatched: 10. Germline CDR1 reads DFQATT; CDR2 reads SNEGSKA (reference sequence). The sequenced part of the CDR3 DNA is TGCAGTGCTAGAGGGACAGGAGACGTTCGGAATCAGCCC. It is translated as CSARGTGDVRNQP. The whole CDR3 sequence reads CSARGTGDVRNQPQHF.

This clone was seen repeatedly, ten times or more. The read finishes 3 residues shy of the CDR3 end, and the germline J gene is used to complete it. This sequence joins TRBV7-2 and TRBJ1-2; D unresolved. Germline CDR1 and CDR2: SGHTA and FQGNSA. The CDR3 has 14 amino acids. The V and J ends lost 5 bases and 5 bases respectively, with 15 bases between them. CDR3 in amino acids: CASSPGSGDYGYTF. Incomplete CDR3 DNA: TGTGCCAGCAGCCCGGGGTCCGGGGATTATGGC.

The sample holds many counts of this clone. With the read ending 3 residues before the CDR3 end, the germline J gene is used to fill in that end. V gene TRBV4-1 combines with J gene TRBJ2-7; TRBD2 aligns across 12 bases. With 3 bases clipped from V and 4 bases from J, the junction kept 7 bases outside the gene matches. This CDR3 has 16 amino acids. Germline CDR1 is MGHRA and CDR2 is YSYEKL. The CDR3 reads CASSQGLAGTTYEQYF. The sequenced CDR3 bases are TGCGCCAGCAGCCAGGGACTAGCGGGTACCACTTACGAG.

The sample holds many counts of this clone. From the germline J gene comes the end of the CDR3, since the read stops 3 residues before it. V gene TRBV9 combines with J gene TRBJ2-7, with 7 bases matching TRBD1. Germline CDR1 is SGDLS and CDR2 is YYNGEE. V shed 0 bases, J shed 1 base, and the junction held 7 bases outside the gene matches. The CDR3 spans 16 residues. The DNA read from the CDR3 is TGTGCCAGCAGCGTAGGGTCAGGGGGAGCTTCCTACGAG. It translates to CASSVGSGGASYE. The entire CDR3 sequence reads CASSVGSGGASYEQYF.

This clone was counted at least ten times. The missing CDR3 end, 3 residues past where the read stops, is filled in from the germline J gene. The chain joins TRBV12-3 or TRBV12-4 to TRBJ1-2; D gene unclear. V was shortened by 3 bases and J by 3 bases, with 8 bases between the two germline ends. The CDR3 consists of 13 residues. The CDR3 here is CASSLRGYYGYTF. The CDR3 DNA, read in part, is TGTGCCAGCAGTTTGCGGGGTTACTATGGC.